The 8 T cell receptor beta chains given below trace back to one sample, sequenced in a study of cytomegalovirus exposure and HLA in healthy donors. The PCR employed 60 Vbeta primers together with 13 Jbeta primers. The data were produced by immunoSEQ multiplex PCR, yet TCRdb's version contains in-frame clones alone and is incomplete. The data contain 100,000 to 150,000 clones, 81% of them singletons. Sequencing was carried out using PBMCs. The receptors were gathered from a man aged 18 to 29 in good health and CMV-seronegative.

The CDR3 nucleotides read TGCAGCGTTGTGTATCAGGGGTCTGGAAAACTGTTTTTT. It is translated as CSVVYQGSGKLFF. The rearrangement links TRBV29-1 to TRBJ1-4, with D tentatively TRBD1 (6 bases). The CDR3 consists of 13 residues. Trimming stripped 4 bases from V and 10 bases from J, with 16 bases between. Germline CDR1 reads SQVTM; CDR2 reads ANQGSEA.

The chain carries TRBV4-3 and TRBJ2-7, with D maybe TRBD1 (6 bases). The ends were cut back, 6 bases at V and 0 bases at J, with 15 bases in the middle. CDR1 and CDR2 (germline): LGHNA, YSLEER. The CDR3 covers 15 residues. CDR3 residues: CASSLGTTFSYEQYF. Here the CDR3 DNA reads TGCGCCAGCAGTCTCGGGACAACTTTCTCCTACGAGCAGTACTTC.

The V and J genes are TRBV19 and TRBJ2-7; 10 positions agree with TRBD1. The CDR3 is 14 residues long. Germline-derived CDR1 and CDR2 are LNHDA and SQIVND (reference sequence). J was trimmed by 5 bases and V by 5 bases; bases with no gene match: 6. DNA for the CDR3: TGTGCCAGTAGTGCGGACAGGGGGTACGACGAGCAGTACTTC. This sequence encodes CASSADRGYDEQYF.

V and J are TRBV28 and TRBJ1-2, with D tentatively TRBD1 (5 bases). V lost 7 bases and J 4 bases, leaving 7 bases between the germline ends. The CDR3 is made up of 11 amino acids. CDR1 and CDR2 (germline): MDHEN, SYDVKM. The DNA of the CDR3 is TGTGCCAGCACCGACAGCTATGGCTACACCTTC. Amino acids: CASTDSYGYTF.

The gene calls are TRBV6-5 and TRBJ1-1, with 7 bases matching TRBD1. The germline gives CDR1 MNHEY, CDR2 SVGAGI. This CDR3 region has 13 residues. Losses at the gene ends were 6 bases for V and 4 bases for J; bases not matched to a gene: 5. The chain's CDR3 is CASRPQGFTEAFF. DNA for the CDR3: TGTGCCAGCAGGCCACAGGGGTTCACTGAAGCTTTCTTT.

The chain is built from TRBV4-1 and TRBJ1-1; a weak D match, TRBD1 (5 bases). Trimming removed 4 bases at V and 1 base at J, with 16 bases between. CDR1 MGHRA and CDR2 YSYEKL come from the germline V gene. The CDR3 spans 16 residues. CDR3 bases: TGCGCCAGCAGCCCAATGGGAGGAGGGACGAACACTGAAGCTTTCTTT. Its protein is CASSPMGGGTNTEAFF.

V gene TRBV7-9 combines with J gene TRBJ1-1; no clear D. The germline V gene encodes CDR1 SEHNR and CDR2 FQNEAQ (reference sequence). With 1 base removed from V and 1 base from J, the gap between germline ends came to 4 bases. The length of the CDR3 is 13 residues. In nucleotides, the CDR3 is TGTGCCAGCAGCTTAGGACAGAACACTGAAGCTTTCTTT. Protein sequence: CASSLGQNTEAFF.

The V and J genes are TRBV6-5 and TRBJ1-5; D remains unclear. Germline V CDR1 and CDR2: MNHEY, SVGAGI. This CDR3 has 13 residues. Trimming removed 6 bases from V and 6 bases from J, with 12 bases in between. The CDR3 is CASRVQLAQPQHF. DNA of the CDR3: TGTGCCAGCAGGGTTCAGTTGGCTCAGCCCCAGCATTTT.